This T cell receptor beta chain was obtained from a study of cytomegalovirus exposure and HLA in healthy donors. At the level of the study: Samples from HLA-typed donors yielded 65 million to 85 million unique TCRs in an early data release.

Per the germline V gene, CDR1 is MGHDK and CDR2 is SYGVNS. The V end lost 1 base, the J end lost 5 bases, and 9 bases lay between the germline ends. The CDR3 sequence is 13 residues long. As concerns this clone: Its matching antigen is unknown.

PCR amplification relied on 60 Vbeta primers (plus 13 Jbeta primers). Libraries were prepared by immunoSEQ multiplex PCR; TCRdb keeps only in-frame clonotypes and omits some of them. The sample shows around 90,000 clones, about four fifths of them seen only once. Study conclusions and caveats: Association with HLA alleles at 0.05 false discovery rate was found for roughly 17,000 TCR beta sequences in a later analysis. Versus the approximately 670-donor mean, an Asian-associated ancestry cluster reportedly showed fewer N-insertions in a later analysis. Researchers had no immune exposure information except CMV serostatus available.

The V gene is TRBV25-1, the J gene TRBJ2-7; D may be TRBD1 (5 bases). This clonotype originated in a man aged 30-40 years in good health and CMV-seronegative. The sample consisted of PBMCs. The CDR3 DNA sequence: TGTGCCAGCAGTGAATTGACAGTTGACGAGCAGTACTTC. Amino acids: CASSELTVDEQYF.